Here is one TCR beta chain with its context. This clone was found once. Its antigen target is currently unknown. Per-base qualities were not stored, and no clone one base away is much larger. The donors were included in the validation cohort of 120 subjects, a group kept apart from the roughly 670-subject first cohort. The receptor library was made with the immunoSEQ multiplex PCR assay. The published analysis was carried out like this. A statistical classification framework was built for diagnosing cytomegalovirus status from the catalog of TCR beta chain sequences. TCRdb's version of the immuneACCESS table is confined to in-frame rearrangements and falls short of the full clone set. An unresolved V gene accounts for under half of the shortfall where checked; the remainder is of unknown origin. For V, J and clone size, that table is used; D and trimming come from the DNA. The sample table shows 150,000 to 200,000 clones, and roughly 84% are seen once. The top ten hold roughly 13% of the sample.

The source of the sample is a study of cytomegalovirus exposure and HLA in healthy donors (dated by TCRdb to 2016 to 2017). Background on the whole study: A later analysis indicated that the roughly 130 validation repertoires were generated on the platform also employed for the 700 or so repertoires of the first cohort. The aim of the study was to test whether cataloging public T cell receptors could identify signatures of past pathogen exposure. In addition to the first cohort of 650 to 800 subjects, a separate validation cohort of 100 to 150 different subjects was used. The study combined high-throughput TCR immunosequencing, statistical association of individual TCRs with disease status, and machine learning to predict cytomegalovirus infection status. What the research found in general, with its limitations: Across donors, most TCR sequences were observed very rarely, whereas some public TCRs were present in many individuals. The classifier was reported to diagnose cytomegalovirus status with high specificity and sensitivity in both the original and validation cohorts. It was suggested by the authors that the approach could potentially be generalized to other disease states and immunological phenotypes. Three of the identified cytomegalovirus-associated TCR beta chains were confirmed in vitro to be specific for cytomegalovirus antigens. A later analysis had no HLA typing for the validation cohort, so co-occurrence there was scored across all 110 or so repertoires. The study gave a list of some 150 TCR beta chains associated with cytomegalovirus. In a later analysis, TCRs clustered in the first cohort were found to also tend to co-occur in the 130 or so validation repertoires, with about 93% of cluster scores above 0.

Material: PBMCs. The source of this sequence is a woman in her 30s in good health and CMV-seropositive.

The DNA reads TGTGCCAGCAGCTCTCCCGAGGGTAGGGACGAGCAGTACTTC. This gives the protein CASSSPEGRDEQYF. This sequence uses TRBV12-1 and TRBJ2-7; TRBD2, the D gene given by the table, was not confirmed from the DNA. TRBV12-1 is annotated as a pseudogene. The CDR3, cysteine through phenylalanine, is 14 amino acids long. Just CDR3 DNA is preserved here, 42 bases in frame from base 1.